A selection of T cell receptor beta chains follows, all from one sample in a study of CD8 T cells in Susac syndrome. One entry per CDR3 protein results from TCRdb running MiXCR on the immunoSEQ multiplex PCR reads. This sample has approximately 100,000 distinct CDR3 sequences; around 93% occur once, and the top ten carry approximately 0.12%. The source material was CD8+ T cells from PBMCs. The receptors were gathered from a human donor in good health. CDR3s include the opening cysteine and the closing phenylalanine or tryptophan. A D gene is named only where the DNA matches it firmly. Some rows have no size entry. The others give once, few or many, or a class for an expanded clone.

CDR3 DNA	CDR3 protein	J gene	clone size	D gene	V gene
TGTGCCAGCATCGCTAGCGGGGCCACAGATACGCAGTATTTT	CASIASGATDTQYF	TRBJ2-3	NA	TRBD2	TRBV7-9
TGTGCCAGCAGTTCTTTGCGTGCCCGGGACACAGATACGCAGTATTTT	CASSSLRARDTDTQYF	TRBJ2-3	NA	NA	TRBV7-2
TGTGCCAGCAGTTACTCGTCTGAGGGGGCACGAAAACTGTTTTTT	CASSYSSEGARKLFF	TRBJ1-4	NA	TRBD1	TRBV6-5
TGCAGCGTTATCGCAGGGGGCGGCAACACTGAAGCTTTCTTT	CSVIAGGGNTEAFF	TRBJ1-1	NA	TRBD1	TRBV29-1
TGTGCCAGCAGGCGCCCTGGACAGAACACTGAAGCTTTCTTT	CASRRPGQNTEAFF	TRBJ1-1	NA	NA	TRBV6-1
TGTGCCAGCAGCTCAACGGCCCGGGGGAATACGCAGTATTTT	CASSSTARGNTQYF	TRBJ2-3	NA	NA	TRBV7-2
TGTGCCAGCAGCGTAGGAGAACACCCTAACTATGGCTACACCTTC	CASSVGEHPNYGYTF	TRBJ1-2	NA	NA	TRBV14
TGTGCCAGCAGCGTAGCGGGAGTCGGCGAGCAGTACTTC	CASSVAGVGEQYF	TRBJ2-7	NA	TRBD2	TRBV7-9
TGTGCCTGGCGACTGGGGCAGTACACCCAAGAGACCCAGTACTTC	CAWRLGQYTQETQYF	TRBJ2-5	NA	NA	TRBV30
TGTGCCACCAGCAGAGAAAGGAGTTTAGCTGAAGCTTTCTTT	CATSRERSLAEAFF	TRBJ1-1	NA	NA	TRBV15
TGCAGCGTTGAAATAGGTGTGGGGTACACCGGGGAGCTGTTTTTT	CSVEIGVGYTGELFF	TRBJ2-2	NA	NA	TRBV29-1
TGTGCCAGCGGGAGGGGCTACAATGAGCAGTTCTTC	CASGRGYNEQFF	TRBJ2-1	NA	TRBD2	TRBV27
TGTGCCAGCAGCCCGCGGGACAGGAGCTACGAGCAGTACTTC	CASSPRDRSYEQYF	TRBJ2-7	NA	TRBD1	TRBV3-1
TGTGCCGTGGGGACAGTCACCTACGAGCAGTACTTC	CAVGTVTYEQYF	TRBJ2-7	NA	TRBD1	TRBV6-6
TGCGCCAGCAGCTCTAGGACTAGCGTCGAAAGCTCCTACAATGAGCAGTTCTTC	CASSSRTSVESSYNEQFF	TRBJ2-1	NA	TRBD2	TRBV5-1
TGTGCCAGCAGCTTAGGCAGATACGAGCAGTACTTC	CASSLGRYEQYF	TRBJ2-7	few	NA	TRBV7-2
TGCGCCAGCAGCCACGTAGGGGGGAGGGACACTGAAGCTTTCTTT	CASSHVGGRDTEAFF	TRBJ1-1	NA	NA	TRBV4-3
TGTGCCAGCACCCGGGGGGTGGGGAACACTGAAGCTTTCTTT	CASTRGVGNTEAFF	TRBJ1-1	once	NA	TRBV9
TGTGCCAGCCAGGAGACACGAAACTCACCCCTCCACTTT	CASQETRNSPLHF	TRBJ1-6	NA	NA	TRBV13
TGTGCCAGTAGACAGGGTCTTGAAGGCTACACCTTC	CASRQGLEGYTF	TRBJ1-2	NA	TRBD1	TRBV28
TGCGCCAGCAGCGCACAGACCGGACAGGGAGGGTACGAGCAGTACTTC	CASSAQTGQGGYEQYF	TRBJ2-7	NA	NA	TRBV5-1
TGTGCCAGTAGTATAGCCTTGGGAGAGACCCAGTACTTC	CASSIALGETQYF	TRBJ2-5	NA	NA	TRBV19
TGTGCCAGCAGCGTCGAGGACAGGGCCTACGAGCAGTACTTC	CASSVEDRAYEQYF	TRBJ2-7	NA	TRBD1	TRBV9
TGTGCCAGCAGAACTGGGACAGGGGGCAATCAGCCCCAGCATTTT	CASRTGTGGNQPQHF	TRBJ1-5	NA	TRBD1	TRBV6-2/TRBV6-3
TGTGCCAGCAGCTTATTAGATCTAGAAGGCAATGAGCAGTTCTTC	CASSLLDLEGNEQFF	TRBJ2-1	once	NA	TRBV11-2
TGTGCCAGCTTCGGCGGGGCCAGCTCCTACAATGAGCAGTTCTTC	CASFGGASSYNEQFF	TRBJ2-1	NA	NA	TRBV5-4
TGTGCCAGCAGCTTAAGGGATCGCTATGGCTACACCTTC	CASSLRDRYGYTF	TRBJ1-2	NA	NA	TRBV7-9